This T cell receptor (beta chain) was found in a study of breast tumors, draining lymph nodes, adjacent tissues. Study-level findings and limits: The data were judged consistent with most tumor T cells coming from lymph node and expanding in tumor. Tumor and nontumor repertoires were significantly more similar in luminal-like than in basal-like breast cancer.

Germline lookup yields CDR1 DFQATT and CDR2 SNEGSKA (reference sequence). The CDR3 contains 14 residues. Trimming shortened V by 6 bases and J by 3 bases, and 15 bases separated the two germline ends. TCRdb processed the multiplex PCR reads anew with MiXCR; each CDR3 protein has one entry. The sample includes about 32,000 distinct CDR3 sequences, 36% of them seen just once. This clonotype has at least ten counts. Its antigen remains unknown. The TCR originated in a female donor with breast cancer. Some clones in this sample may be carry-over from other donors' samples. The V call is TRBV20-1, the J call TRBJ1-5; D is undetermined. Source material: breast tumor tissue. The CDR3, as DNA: TGCAGTGCCATATACGGGCGGACCAATCAGCCCCAGCATTTT. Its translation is CSAIYGRTNQPQHF.